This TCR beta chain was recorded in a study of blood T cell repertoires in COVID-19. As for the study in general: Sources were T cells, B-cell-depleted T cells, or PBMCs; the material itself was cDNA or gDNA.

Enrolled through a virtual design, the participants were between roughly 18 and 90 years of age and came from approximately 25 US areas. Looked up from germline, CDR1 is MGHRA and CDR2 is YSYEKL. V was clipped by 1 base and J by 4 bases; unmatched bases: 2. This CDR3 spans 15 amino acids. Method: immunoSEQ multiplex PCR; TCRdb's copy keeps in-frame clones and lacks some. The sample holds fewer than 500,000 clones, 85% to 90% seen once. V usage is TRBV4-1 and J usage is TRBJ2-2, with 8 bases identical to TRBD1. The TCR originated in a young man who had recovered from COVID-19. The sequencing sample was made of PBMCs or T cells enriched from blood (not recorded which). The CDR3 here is CASSQGTGSTGELFF. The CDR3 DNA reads TGCGCCAGCAGCCAAGGGACAGGGAGCACCGGGGAGCTGTTTTTT.